This T cell receptor (beta chain) derives from a study of blood T cell repertoires in COVID-19. Study context: COVID-19 samples collected from the United States, Italy and Spain covered acute and convalescent phases.

V lost 5 bases and J lost 8; bases outside the gene matches: 11. Germline V gene data show CDR1 as LNHDA and CDR2 as SQIVND (reference sequence). The CDR3 length is 15 residues. The authors' processing: Scientists estimated how many nucleated cells there were by amplifying reference gene primers. Repertoires were generated with immunoSEQ multiplex PCR, while TCRdb's copy carries only in-frame clones and drops some. V, J and clone size derive from that table, while D and trimming were established from the DNA sequence. The sample shows 200,000 or so clones, roughly 80% of them seen only once. This TCR was recovered from a man in his fifties or sixties with active or convalescent COVID-19. The sequenced sample consisted of peripheral blood. The chain links TRBV19 to TRBJ2-2; 7 bases fit TRBD2. The CDR3 here is CASSHAGEVAGELFF. The DNA of the CDR3 is TGTGCCAGTAGTCACGCGGGAGAGGTTGCGGGGGAGCTGTTTTTT.